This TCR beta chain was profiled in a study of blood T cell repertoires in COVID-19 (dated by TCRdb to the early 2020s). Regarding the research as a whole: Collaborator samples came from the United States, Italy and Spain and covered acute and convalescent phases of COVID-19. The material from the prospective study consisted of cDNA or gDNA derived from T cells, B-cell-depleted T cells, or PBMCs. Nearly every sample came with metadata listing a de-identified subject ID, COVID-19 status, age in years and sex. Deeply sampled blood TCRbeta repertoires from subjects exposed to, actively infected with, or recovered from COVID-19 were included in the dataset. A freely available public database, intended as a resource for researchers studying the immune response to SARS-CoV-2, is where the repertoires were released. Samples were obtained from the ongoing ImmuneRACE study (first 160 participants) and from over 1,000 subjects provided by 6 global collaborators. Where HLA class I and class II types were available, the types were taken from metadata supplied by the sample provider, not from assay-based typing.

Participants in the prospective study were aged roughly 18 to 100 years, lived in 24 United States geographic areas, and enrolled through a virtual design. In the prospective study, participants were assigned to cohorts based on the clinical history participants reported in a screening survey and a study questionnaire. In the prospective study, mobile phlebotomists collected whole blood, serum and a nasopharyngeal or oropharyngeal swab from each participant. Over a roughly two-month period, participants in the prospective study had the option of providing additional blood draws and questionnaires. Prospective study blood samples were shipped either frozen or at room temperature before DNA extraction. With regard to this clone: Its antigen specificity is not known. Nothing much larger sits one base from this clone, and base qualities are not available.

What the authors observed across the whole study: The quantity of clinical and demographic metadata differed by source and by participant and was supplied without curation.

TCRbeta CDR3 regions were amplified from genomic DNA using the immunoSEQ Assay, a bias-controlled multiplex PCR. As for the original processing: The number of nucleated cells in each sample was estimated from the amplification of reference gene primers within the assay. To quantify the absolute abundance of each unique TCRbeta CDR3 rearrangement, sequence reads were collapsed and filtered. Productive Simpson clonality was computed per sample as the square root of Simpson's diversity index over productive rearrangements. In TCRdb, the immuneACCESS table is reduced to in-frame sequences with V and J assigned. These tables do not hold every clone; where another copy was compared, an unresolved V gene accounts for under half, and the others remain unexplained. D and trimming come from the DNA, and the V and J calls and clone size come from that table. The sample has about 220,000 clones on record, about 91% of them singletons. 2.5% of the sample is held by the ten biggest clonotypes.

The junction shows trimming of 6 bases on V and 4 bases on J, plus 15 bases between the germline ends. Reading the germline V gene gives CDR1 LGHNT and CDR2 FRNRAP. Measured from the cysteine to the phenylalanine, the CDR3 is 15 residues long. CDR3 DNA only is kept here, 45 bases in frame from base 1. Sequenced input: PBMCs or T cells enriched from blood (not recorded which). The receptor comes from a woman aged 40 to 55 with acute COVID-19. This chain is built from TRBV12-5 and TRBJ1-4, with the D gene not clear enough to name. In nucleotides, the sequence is TGTGCTAGTGGGGTACACAGATCCAATAATGAAAAACTGTTTTTT. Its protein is CASGVHRSNNEKLFF.